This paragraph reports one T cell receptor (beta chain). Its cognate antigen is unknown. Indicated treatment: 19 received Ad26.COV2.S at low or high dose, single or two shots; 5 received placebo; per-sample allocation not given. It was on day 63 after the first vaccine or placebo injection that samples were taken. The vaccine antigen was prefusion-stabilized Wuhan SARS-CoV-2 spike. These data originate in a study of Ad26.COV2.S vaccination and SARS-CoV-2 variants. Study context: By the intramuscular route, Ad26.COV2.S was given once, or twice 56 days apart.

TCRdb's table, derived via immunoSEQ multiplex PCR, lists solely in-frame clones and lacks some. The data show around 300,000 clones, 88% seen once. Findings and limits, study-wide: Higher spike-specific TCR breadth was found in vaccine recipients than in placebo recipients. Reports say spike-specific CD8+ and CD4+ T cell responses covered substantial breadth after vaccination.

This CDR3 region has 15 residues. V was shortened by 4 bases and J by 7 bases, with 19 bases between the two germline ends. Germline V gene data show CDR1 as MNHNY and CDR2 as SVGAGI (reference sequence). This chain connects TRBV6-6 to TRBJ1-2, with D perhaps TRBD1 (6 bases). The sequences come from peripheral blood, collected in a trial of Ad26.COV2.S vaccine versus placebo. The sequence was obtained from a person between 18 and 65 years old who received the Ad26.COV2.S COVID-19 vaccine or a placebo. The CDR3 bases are TGTGCCAGCAGTTCAACCCCGGGGGGGGGCGGTGGCTACACCTTC. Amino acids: CASSSTPGGGGGYTF.